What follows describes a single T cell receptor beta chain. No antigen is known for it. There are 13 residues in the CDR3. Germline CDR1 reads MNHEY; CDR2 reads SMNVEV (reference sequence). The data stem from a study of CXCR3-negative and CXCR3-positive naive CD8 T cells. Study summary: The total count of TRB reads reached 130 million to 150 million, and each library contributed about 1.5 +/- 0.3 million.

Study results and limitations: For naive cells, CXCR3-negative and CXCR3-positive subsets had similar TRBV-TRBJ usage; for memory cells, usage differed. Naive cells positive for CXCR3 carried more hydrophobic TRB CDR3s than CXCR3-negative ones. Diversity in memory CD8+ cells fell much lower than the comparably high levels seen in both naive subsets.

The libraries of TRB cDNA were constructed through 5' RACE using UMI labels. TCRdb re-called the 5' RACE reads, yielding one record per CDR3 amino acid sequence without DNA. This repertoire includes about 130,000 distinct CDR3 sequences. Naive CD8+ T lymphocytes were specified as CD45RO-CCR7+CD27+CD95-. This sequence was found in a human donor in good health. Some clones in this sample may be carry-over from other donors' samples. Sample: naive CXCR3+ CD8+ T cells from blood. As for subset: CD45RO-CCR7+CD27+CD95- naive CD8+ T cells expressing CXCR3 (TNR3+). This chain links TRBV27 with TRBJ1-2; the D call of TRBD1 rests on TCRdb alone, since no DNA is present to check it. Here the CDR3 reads CASSSTGDYGYTF.